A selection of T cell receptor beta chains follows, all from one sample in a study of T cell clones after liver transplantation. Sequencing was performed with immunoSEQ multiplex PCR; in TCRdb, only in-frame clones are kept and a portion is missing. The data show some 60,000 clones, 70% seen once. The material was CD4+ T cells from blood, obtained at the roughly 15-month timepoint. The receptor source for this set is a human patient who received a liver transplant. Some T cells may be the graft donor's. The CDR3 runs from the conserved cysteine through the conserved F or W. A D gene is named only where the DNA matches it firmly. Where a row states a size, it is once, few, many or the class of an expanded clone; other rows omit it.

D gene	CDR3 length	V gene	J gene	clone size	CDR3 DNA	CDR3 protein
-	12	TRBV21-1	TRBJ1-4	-	TGTGCCAGCAGCACCAGAAGTGAAAAACTGTTTTTT	CASSTRSEKLFF
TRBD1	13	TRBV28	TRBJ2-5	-	TGTGCCAGCAGCCCGGGACAGGAAGAGACCCAGTACTTC	CASSPGQEETQYF
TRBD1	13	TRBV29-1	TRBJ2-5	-	TGCAGCGCCGTGGGACAGCCCCAAGAGACCCAGTACTTC	CSAVGQPQETQYF
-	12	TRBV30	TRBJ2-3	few	TGTGCCTGGAGTGTAAGTAAGGATACGCAGTATTTT	CAWSVSKDTQYF
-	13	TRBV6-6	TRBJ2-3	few	TGTGCCACGCGGGCAGGAGAAACAGATACGCAGTATTTT	CATRAGETDTQYF
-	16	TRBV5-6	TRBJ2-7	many	TGTGCCAGCAGCGTCGCCTCAGGACTTTCTTCCTACGAGCAGTACTTC	CASSVASGLSSYEQYF
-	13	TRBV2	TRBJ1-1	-	TGTGCCAGCAGGGGAAGGGGGGACACTGAAGCTTTCTTT	CASRGRGDTEAFF
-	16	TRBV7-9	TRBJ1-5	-	TGTGCCAGCAGCCCAACCGCTGGGGGCGTCAATCAGCCCCAGCATTTT	CASSPTAGGVNQPQHF
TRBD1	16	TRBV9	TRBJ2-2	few	TGTGCCAGCAGCGTAACCGACAGGGGAGGTATCGGGGAGCTGTTTTTT	CASSVTDRGGIGELFF
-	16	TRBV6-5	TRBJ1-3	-	TGTGCCAGCAGTTACTCTGGGACTGGCTCTGGAAACACCATATATTTT	CASSYSGTGSGNTIYF
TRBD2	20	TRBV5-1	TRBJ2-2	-	TGCGCCAGCAGCTCAGGACTAGCGGGAGCGGGGATCGTGCGGACCGGGGAGCTGTTTTTT	CASSSGLAGAGIVRTGELFF
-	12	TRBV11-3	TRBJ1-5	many	TGTGCCAGCAGCTTAGGTGGGCAGCCCCAGCATTTT	CASSLGGQPQHF
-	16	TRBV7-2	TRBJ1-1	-	TGTGCCAGCAGCGGAGGATGGGGGGCCTCTCGGGATGAAGCTTTCTTT	CASSGGWGASRDEAFF
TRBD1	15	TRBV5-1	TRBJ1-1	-	TGCGCCAGCAGCCCCCGGACAGGGGGTTTTTCTGAAGCTTTCTTT	CASSPRTGGFSEAFF
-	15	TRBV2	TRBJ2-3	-	TGTGCCAGCAGAGGCAATAGCCTAAGCACAGATACGCAGTATTTT	CASRGNSLSTDTQYF
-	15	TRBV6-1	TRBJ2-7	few	TGTGCCAGCAGTGAAATGCAGGGGCCCTCCTACGAGCAGTACTTC	CASSEMQGPSYEQYF
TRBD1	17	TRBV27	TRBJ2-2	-	TGTGCCAGCAGTCCATCCGGGACAGGGTACGGGACCGGGGAGCTGTTTTTT	CASSPSGTGYGTGELFF
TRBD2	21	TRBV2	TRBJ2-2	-	TGTGCCAGCAGCCTTCCTGGCGGACTAGCGGGGGCCCTATCGAACACCGGGGAGCTGTTTTTT	CASSLPGGLAGALSNTGELFF
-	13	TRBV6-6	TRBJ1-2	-	TGTGCCAGCAGGGGGGACACTGTCTATGGCTACACCTTC	CASRGDTVYGYTF
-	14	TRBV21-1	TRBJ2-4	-	TGTGCCAGCAGCAACCGGGGTTTTCGGGACATTCAGTACTTC	CASSNRGFRDIQYF
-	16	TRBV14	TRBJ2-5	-	TGTGCCAGCAGCGAAATTGGACAGCCCTGGGGGGAGACCCAGTACTTC	CASSEIGQPWGETQYF
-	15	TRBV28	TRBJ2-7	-	TGTGCCAGCGAAACCCAGGGGGGGGACTCCTACGAGCAGTACTTC	CASETQGGDSYEQYF
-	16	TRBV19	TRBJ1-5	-	TGTGCCAGTAGGGCGTTGGGAACGGCAAGCAATCAGCCCCAGCATTTT	CASRALGTASNQPQHF
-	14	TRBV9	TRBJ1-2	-	TGTGCCAGCAGCGTCGGGGATGTTAACTATGGCTACACCTTC	CASSVGDVNYGYTF
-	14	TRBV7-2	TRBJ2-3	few	TGTGCCAGCAGCTTAGCGGGGGGGCGTGATACGCAGTATTTT	CASSLAGGRDTQYF
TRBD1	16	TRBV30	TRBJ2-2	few	TGTGCCTGGAGTGTAGGGGGCAGTTTCAACACCGGGGAGCTGTTTTTT	CAWSVGGSFNTGELFF
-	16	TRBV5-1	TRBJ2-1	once	TGCGCCAGCAGCGCCTCAGGGGCTACCGAATACAATGAGCAGTTCTTC	CASSASGATEYNEQFF
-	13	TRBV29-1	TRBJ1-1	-	TGCAGCGTTGTACCCCCCATCAGCACTGAAGCTTTCTTT	CSVVPPISTEAFF
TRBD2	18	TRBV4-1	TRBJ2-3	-	TGCGCCAGCAGCCAAGTAGCTAGCGGGGGGGCTAGCACAGATACGCAGTATTTT	CASSQVASGGASTDTQYF
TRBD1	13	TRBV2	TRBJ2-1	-	TGTGCCAGCAGTGAACAGGGGGTGGATGAGCAGTTCTTC	CASSEQGVDEQFF
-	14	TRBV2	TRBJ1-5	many	TGTGCCAGCAGTGAACAAGCAGGGGCCCAGCCCCAGCATTTT	CASSEQAGAQPQHF
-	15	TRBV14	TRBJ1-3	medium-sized	TGTGCCAGCAGCCAAGTAATAAGGGCTGGAAACACCATATATTTT	CASSQVIRAGNTIYF
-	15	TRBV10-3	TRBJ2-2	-	TGTGCCATCAGTGTAACTTGGACCAACACCGGGGAGCTGTTTTTT	CAISVTWTNTGELFF
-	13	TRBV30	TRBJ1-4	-	TGTGCCTCTTCACAGGGAGTAGATGAAAAACTGTTTTTT	CASSQGVDEKLFF
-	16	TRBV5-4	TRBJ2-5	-	TGTGCCAGCAGCCCCCACCCAGATTGGGTGAAGGAGACCCAGTACTTC	CASSPHPDWVKETQYF
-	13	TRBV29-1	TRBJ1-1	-	TGCAGCGCCATACAGGGAAGGCCCACTGAAGCTTTCTTT	CSAIQGRPTEAFF
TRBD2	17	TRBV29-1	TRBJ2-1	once	TGCAGCCAGGGAAGGACTAGCGGGAGAAAGGCCCACAATGAGCAGTTCTTC	CSQGRTSGRKAHNEQFF